A single sample is the source of the 13 T cell receptor beta chains below, sequenced in a study of shared clonotypes between healthy human individuals. Repertoires were generated with immunoSEQ multiplex PCR, while TCRdb's copy carries only in-frame clones and drops some. The table shows hundreds of thousands of clones, with around 72% occurring only once. The sequenced material came from memory CD4+ T cells sorted from blood. The subset here: CD45RA-negative fraction. The receptors were gathered from a woman aged 25 to 39 in good health.

V is TRBV2 and J is TRBJ2-3; TRBD2 agrees at 11 bases. The CDR3 extends over 15 amino acids. Germline assignment: CDR1 SNHLY and CDR2 FYNNEI. V was pared by 6 bases and J by 5 bases, with 7 bases of the junction left unmatched. As DNA, the CDR3 is TGTGCCAGCAGGGACCTTAGCGGGAGGGGAGATACGCAGTATTTT. It is translated as CASRDLSGRGDTQYF.

V is TRBV5-6 and J is TRBJ2-7, with 14 bases matching TRBD2. CDR3 size: 16 residues. V gave up 4 bases and J gave up 2 bases; unmatched junction bases: 5. CDR1 is SGHDT, CDR2 YYEEEE, per germline. The CDR3 loop reads CASSLEGLAGAYEQYF. CDR3 DNA sequence: TGTGCCAGCAGCCTGGAGGGACTAGCGGGAGCCTACGAGCAGTACTTC.

V and J are TRBV11-3 and TRBJ2-2; perhaps D is TRBD1 or TRBD2 (6 bases each). CDR1 and CDR2 from the germline V gene are SGHNT and YENEEA. CDR3 length: 16 residues. The V end lost 5 bases, the J end lost 4 bases, and 17 bases lay between the germline ends. CDR3 DNA: TGTGCCAGCAGCGCCCAAGGGGGGCATAGCACCGGGGAGCTGTTTTTT. This translates into CASSAQGGHSTGELFF.

J is TRBJ2-5 and V is TRBV11-2; D gene ambiguous. CDR1 SGHAT and CDR2 FQNNGV come from the germline V gene. The CDR3 totals 13 residues. V gave up 3 bases and J gave up 2 bases, with 7 bases separating them. In DNA, the CDR3 is TGTGCCAGCAGCTTTTTGGGTCAAGAGACCCAGTACTTC. It encodes CASSFLGQETQYF.

This clone was seen only a few times. The rearrangement links TRBV2 to TRBJ2-5, with TRBD1 matching over 9 bases. The CDR3 runs to 14 residues. V trimming: 4 bases; J trimming: 7 bases; junction bases outside the gene matches: 7. In germline, CDR1 is SNHLY, CDR2 FYNNEI. In DNA, the CDR3 is TGTGCCAGCAGTGCGCGACAGGGGGTTGCGACCCAGTACTTC. Protein product: CASSARQGVATQYF. The full variable domain, its missing parts supplied by reference TRBV2 and TRBJ2-5, is EPEVTQTPSHQVTQMGQEVILRCVPISNHLYFYWYRQILGQKVEFLVSFYNNEISEKSEIFDDQFSVERPDGSNFTLKIRSTKLEDSAMYFCASSARQGVATQYFGPGTRLLVL.

The chain recombines TRBV5-1 with TRBJ2-2, with TRBD2 identical over 7 bases. The CDR3 has 13 amino acids. V lost 7 bases, J lost 16 bases, and 16 bases stayed unmatched. Germline V gene lookup returns CDR1 SGHRS and CDR2 YFSETQ. The CDR3, as DNA: TGCGCCAGCGGTCGGGGGGACTCCGGGAACCAGTTTTTT. As protein: CASGRGDSGNQFF.

This clone was recorded many times. The chain is built from TRBV7-2 and TRBJ1-1, with D unresolved. From germline, CDR1 is SGHTA and CDR2 FQGNSA. This CDR3 has 13 residues. V lost 1 base and J 0 bases, leaving 3 bases between the germline ends. CDR3 nucleotide sequence: TGTGCCAGCAGCTTAGAAATGAACACTGAAGCTTTCTTT. As protein: CASSLEMNTEAFF.

V usage is TRBV5-4 and J usage is TRBJ1-3, with 8 bases that match TRBD1. This CDR3 is built from 17 residues. Per the germline V gene, CDR1 is SGHNT and CDR2 is YYREEE (reference sequence). J was trimmed by 2 bases and V by 4 bases; bases with no gene match: 11. CDR3 in amino acids: CASSQAVLQGAGNTIYF. The CDR3 DNA is TGTGCCAGCAGCCAAGCCGTCTTACAGGGGGCTGGAAACACCATATATTTT.

The genes are TRBV5-1 and TRBJ2-7, with D possibly matching TRBD1 (6 bases). V lost 3 bases to trimming and J lost 3 bases, with 13 bases between them. Germline CDR1 SGHRS, CDR2 YFSETQ. This CDR3 has 14 amino acids. CDR3 in DNA: TGCGCCAGCAGCTCACTCCCGGACAGCTACGAGCAGTACTTC. It codes for CASSSLPDSYEQYF.

A word on this clone: This same CDR3 is encoded by further DNA sequences in the sample. The chain links TRBV19 to TRBJ2-7; TRBD1 or TRBD2 may be the D gene (5 bases each). V shed 3 bases and J shed 2 bases, with 8 bases lying between them. The V gene's germline CDR1 is LNHDA and CDR2 SQIVND (reference sequence). The CDR3 consists of 13 residues. CDR3 residues: CASSIQGPYEQYF. In DNA, the CDR3 is TGTGCCAGTAGTATTCAGGGACCCTACGAGCAGTACTTC. Together with reference TRBV19 and TRBJ2-7, the CDR3 gives the full variable domain: DGGITQSPKYLFRKEGQNVTLSCEQNLNHDAMYWYRQDPGQGLRLIYYSQIVNDFQKGDIAEGYSVSREKKESFPLTVTSAQKNPTAFYLCASSIQGPYEQYFGPGTRLTVT.

This clone was picked up many times. V is TRBV5-1 and J is TRBJ2-2; D unclear. CDR3 length: 14 residues. With 2 bases removed from V and 6 bases from J, the gap between germline ends came to 11 bases. Germline assignment: CDR1 SGHRS and CDR2 YFSETQ. CDR3 sequence reads: CASSFFDQAGELFF. CDR3 bases: TGCGCCAGCAGCTTCTTCGACCAGGCCGGGGAGCTGTTTTTT.

This clone has a single count. J is TRBJ1-5 and V is TRBV10-2; D unclear. V lost 3 bases and J lost 9, with 9 bases in between. Germline-derived CDR1 and CDR2 are WSHSY and SAAADI. This CDR3 is 12 amino acids long. CDR3 nucleotides: TGCGCCAGCAGTGAACCCCTTGGGCCCCAGCATTTT. Amino acids: CASSEPLGPQHF.

The rearrangement joins TRBV7-9 to TRBJ1-3; D perhaps matches TRBD1 (6 bases). Per the germline V gene, CDR1 is SEHNR and CDR2 is FQNEAQ (reference sequence). V dropped 7 bases and J dropped 0 bases, with 10 bases sitting between them. The CDR3 length is 14 residues. The CDR3 DNA is TGTGCCAGCAAAGAGGGGGGCTCTGGAAACACCATATATTTT. Amino acid sequence: CASKEGGSGNTIYF.